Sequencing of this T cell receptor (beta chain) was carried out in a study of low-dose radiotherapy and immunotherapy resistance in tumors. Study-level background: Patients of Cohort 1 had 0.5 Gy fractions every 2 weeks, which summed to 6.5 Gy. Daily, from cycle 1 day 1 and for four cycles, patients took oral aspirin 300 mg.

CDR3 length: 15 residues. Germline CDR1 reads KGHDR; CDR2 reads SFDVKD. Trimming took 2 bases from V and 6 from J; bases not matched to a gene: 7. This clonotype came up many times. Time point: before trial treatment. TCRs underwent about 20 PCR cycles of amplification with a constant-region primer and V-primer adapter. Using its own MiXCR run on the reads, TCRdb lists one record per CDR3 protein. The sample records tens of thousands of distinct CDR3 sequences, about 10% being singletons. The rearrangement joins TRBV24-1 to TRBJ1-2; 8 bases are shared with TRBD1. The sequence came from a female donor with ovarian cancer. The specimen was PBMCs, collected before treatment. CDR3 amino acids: CATSDSDRGANGYTF. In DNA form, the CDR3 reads TGTGCCACCAGTGATTCCGACAGGGGCGCAAATGGCTACACCTTC.